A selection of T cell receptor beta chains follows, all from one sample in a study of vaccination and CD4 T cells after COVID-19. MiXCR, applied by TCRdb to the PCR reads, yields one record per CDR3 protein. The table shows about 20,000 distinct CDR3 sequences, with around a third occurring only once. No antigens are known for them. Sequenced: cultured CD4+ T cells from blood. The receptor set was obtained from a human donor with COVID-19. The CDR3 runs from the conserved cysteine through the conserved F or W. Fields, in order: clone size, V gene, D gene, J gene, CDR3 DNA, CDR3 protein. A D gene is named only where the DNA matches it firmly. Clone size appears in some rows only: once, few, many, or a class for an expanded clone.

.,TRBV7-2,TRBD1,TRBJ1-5,TGTGCCAGCAGCTTAGTCGGACAGGGTAGTCAGCCCCAGCATTTT,CASSLVGQGSQPQHF
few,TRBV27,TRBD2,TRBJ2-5,TGTGCCAGCATGGGACTAGCGGGGGGGGCGGAGACCCAGTACTTC,CASMGLAGGAETQYF
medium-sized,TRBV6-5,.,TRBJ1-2,TGTGCCAGCAGTTACCTGGCTTCAGGCTATGGCTACACCTTC,CASSYLASGYGYTF
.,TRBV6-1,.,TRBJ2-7,TGTGCCAGCAGCTCCCGGACGCAGTACTTC,CASSSRTQYF
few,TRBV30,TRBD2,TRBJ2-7,TGTGCCTGGACCCCATCCTGGTCAGCGGGGGGACTATACGAGCAGTACTTC,CAWTPSWSAGGLYEQYF
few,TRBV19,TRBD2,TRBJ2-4,TGTGCCAGTAGCCCGCCGGGACTAGCGGGGGTAGCCAAAAACATTCAGTACTTC,CASSPPGLAGVAKNIQYF
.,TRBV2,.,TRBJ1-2,TGTGCCAGCAGTGGGGTTTTAGGGTCCCTTAACTATGGCTACACCTTC,CASSGVLGSLNYGYTF
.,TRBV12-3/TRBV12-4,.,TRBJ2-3,TGTGCCAGCAGTTTACGGGGGTCGACAGATACGCAGTATTTT,CASSLRGSTDTQYF
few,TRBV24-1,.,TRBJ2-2,TGTGCCGCAAGTAAAAACTCGAACACCGGGGAGCTGTTTTTT,CAASKNSNTGELFF
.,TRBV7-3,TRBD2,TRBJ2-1,TGTGCCAGCAGTCCCGGGACGGGGGGCTACAATGAGCAGTTCTTC,CASSPGTGGYNEQFF
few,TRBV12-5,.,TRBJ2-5,TGTGCTAGTGGGACCCCCGGGACAATTTGGGAGACCCAGTACTTC,CASGTPGTIWETQYF
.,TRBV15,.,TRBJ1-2,TGTGCCACCAGCAGAGATCGGCAAGCTAACTATGGCTACACCTTC,CATSRDRQANYGYTF
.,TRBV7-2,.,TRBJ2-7,TGTGCCAGCAGCTTACGCAGGGGTTCCTACGAGCAGTACTTC,CASSLRRGSYEQYF
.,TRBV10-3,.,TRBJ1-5,TGTGCCATCAATGAAGAATGGGAGACAGGAATGGACAATCAGCCCCAGCATTTT,CAINEEWETGMDNQPQHF
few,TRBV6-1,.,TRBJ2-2,TGTGCCAGCGTGAAAGGTTCCGGGGAGCTGTTTTTT,CASVKGSGELFF
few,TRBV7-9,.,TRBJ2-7,TGTGCCAGCAGCTTCCGGGGTGGGGCCTACGAGCAGTACTTC,CASSFRGGAYEQYF
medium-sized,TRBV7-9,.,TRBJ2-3,TGTGCCAGCAGCTTAACATCTCGGTCAGGTGCGAGCACAGATACGCAGTATTTT,CASSLTSRSGASTDTQYF